The entry below describes one T cell receptor beta chain. The sort gate was single viable CD3+CD4+CD8-CD45RO+ cells for memory CD4+ T cells. The sample belongs to a study of memory CD4+ T cells and cytomegalovirus serostatus. Overall study: Donors were healthy Belgian adults, under 10 CMV seropositive and around 23 seronegative.

The data were produced by immunoSEQ multiplex PCR, yet TCRdb's version contains in-frame clones alone and is incomplete. The sample has 61,000 or so clones, 60% to 85% seen once. Sequenced: memory CD4+ T cells from blood. The clonotype comes from an adult in good health and CMV-seronegative. Some clones in this sample may be carry-over from other donors' samples.

This CDR3 reads CASSPGQSFMNTEAFF. For the CDR3, the DNA is TGTGCCAGCAGCCCTGGGCAGTCCTTCATGAACACTGAAGCTTTCTTT. The chain employs TRBV7-2 and TRBJ1-1; D gene uncertain. The CDR3 length is 16 residues. Trimming shortened V by 5 bases and J by 0 bases, and 16 bases separated the two germline ends. CDR1 and CDR2 from the germline V gene are SGHTA and FQGNSA. The full variable domain, its missing parts supplied by reference TRBV7-2 and TRBJ1-1, is GAGVSQSPSNKVTEKGKDVELRCDPISGHTALYWYRQSLGQGLEFLIYFQGNSAPDKSGLPSDRFSAERTGGSVSTLTIQRTQQEDSAVYLCASSPGQSFMNTEAFFGQGTRLTVV.